The 11 T cell receptor beta chains in this list originate from one sample, sequenced in a study of T cells in Graves' hyperthyroidism and ophthalmopathy (dated by TCRdb to 2018 to 2020). Library preparation employed multiplex PCR. The sequencer was an Illumina HiSeq 2000. The TCR beta CDR3 regions were amplified from the RNA transcripts. The TCR CDR3 was subjected to a first round of RT-PCR using the HTBI primer set and the Qiagen OneStep RT-PCR kit. TCRdb trimmed the raw reads at Q25, called clones with MiXCR and kept productive beta chains. Identical CDR3 proteins give one entry, which carries the most common genes and DNA. The sample data list roughly 580,000 distinct CDR3 sequences, and about half of these were observed just once. The top ten constitute 6.5% to 9% of the sample. The sample consisted of peripheral blood or thyroid tissue (not recorded which). The receptors here all came from a young woman with Graves' hyperthyroidism. Donor details come from another sample of the same person, matched by shared clones.

Remarks on this clonotype: A clone one base away is much larger, so this may be a read error. The chain carries TRBV19 and TRBJ1-6; 9 nucleotides match TRBD1. V dropped 4 bases and J dropped 9; count of bases not matched to a gene: 7. The CDR3 totals 15 residues. Germline V lookup: CDR1 LNHDA, CDR2 SQIVND (reference sequence). This CDR3 reads CASSSTGTGTSPLHF. Written as DNA, the CDR3 is TGTGCCAGTAGTAGCACCGGGACAGGGACTTCACCCCTCCACTTT. The full variable domain, completed using reference TRBV19 and TRBJ1-6, is DGGITQSPKYLFRKEGQNVTLSCEQNLNHDAMYWYRQDPGQGLRLIYYSQIVNDFQKGDIAEGYSVSREKKESFPLTVTSAQKNPTAFYLCASSSTGTGTSPLHFGNGTRLTVT.

This clonotype was seen a few times. The V gene is TRBV10-3, the J gene TRBJ1-5, with D possibly matching TRBD1 (6 bases). The CDR3 runs to 14 residues. The ends were cut back, 10 bases at V and 2 bases at J, with 15 bases in the middle. Germline V gives CDR1 ENHRY, CDR2 SYGVKD. The CDR3: CASRVGHGNQPQHF. As DNA, the CDR3 is TGTGCCAGCAGAGTGGGACACGGCAATCAGCCCCAGCATTTT.

Only a few counts were recorded for this clonotype. DNA for the CDR3: TGTGCCAGCACTCAAAACCGGGACGGACTCTACGAGCAGTACTTC. Translating it yields CASTQNRDGLYEQYF. The chain joins TRBV10-3 to TRBJ2-7, with D perhaps given as TRBD1 or TRBD2 (5 bases each). The CDR3 spans 15 residues. Trimming removed 10 bases from V and 3 bases from J, with 22 bases in between. CDR1 and CDR2 (germline): ENHRY, SYGVKD.

The chain employs TRBV19 and TRBJ1-2; 7 bases map to TRBD1. Unmatched junction bases numbered 15, after V lost 7 bases and J lost 4 bases. This CDR3 comprises 16 residues. CDR1 LNHDA and CDR2 SQIVND come from the germline V gene (reference sequence). The CDR3 DNA follows: TGTGCCAGTACCTCTGAGGTGGACAGGTTAATCTATGGCTACACCTTC. It specifies CASTSEVDRLIYGYTF.

The J gene is TRBJ2-5, the V gene TRBV10-3; D gene uncertain. Germline CDR1 is ENHRY and CDR2 is SYGVKD. The CDR3 is 13 amino acids. The V end was cut by 3 bases, the J end by 9 bases, with 14 bases between. The CDR3 DNA follows: TGTGCCATCAGTGATTGCGGAAGTGGGGCCCAGTACTTC. It specifies CAISDCGSGAQYF.

To note about this clonotype: This may arise from a read error, as a much more abundant clone is one base away. The rearrangement uses TRBV15 and TRBJ1-4; no definite D call. The germline V and J ends were trimmed by 1 base and 12 bases, with 12 bases remaining between them. Per germline, CDR1 LNHNV and CDR2 YYDKDF (reference sequence). The CDR3 covers 13 residues. DNA for the CDR3: TGTGCCACCAGCAGAGCCCCGGGAGAACAACTGTTTTTT. Residues: CATSRAPGEQLFF.

This rearrangement joins TRBV7-9 to TRBJ1-1, with TRBD1 as a possible D gene (6 bases). CDR1 is SEHNR, CDR2 FQNEAQ, per germline (reference sequence). The CDR3 runs 13 residues. The V gene lost 8 bases and the J gene lost 3 bases, with 13 bases spanning the gap. The CDR3 DNA is TGTGCCAGCCACCTGGAGGGGGACACTGAAGCTTTCTTT. Translation gives CASHLEGDTEAFF. Variable domain in full (rest from reference TRBV7-9 and TRBJ1-1): DTGVSQNPRHKITKRGQNVTFRCDPISEHNRLYWYRQTLGQGPEFLTYFQNEAQLEKSRLLSDRFSAERPKGSFSTLEIQRTEQGDSAMYLCASHLEGDTEAFFGQGTRLTVV.

The J gene is TRBJ2-7, the V gene TRBV7-3, with 9 positions matching TRBD1. This CDR3 is built from 15 residues. Trimming removed 4 bases from V and 5 bases from J; junction bases left unmatched: 9. In germline, CDR1 is SGHTA, CDR2 FQGTGA. The CDR3 coding sequence is TGTGCCAGCAGCTCTCGGCGGACAGGGGTTGACGAGCAGTACTTC. Translating it yields CASSSRRTGVDEQYF.

J is TRBJ1-5 and V is TRBV6-5; D gene uncertain. Trimming removed 6 bases at V and 5 bases at J, with 14 bases between. CDR1 MNHEY and CDR2 SVGAGI come from the germline V gene. The CDR3 has 14 amino acids. The CDR3 DNA is TGTGCCAGCAGATCAAGAGACCTGGATCAGCCCCAGCATTTT. Protein: CASRSRDLDQPQHF.

As regards this clonotype: This may be a read error, as it is one base from a much larger clone. This chain joins TRBV6-5 and TRBJ2-7; D possibly corresponds to TRBD2 (5 bases). The germline CDR1 and CDR2 sequences are MNHEY and SVGAGI. V was clipped by 2 bases and J by 5 bases, with 10 bases between them. This CDR3 is built from 13 residues. The CDR3 DNA reads TGTGCCAGCAGTTACCGGGAACCGGACGAGCAGTACTTC. It codes for CASSYREPDEQYF.

V gene TRBV29-1 combines with J gene TRBJ1-4; the D gene is possibly TRBD1 (5 bases). Germline values: CDR1 SQVTM, CDR2 ANQGSEA. The CDR3 is 13 residues long. V lost 3 bases to trimming and J lost 4 bases, with 9 bases between them. The CDR3 region has the DNA TGCAGCGTTGACGGGGCGATTAATGAAAAACTGTTTTTT. Translated: CSVDGAINEKLFF.